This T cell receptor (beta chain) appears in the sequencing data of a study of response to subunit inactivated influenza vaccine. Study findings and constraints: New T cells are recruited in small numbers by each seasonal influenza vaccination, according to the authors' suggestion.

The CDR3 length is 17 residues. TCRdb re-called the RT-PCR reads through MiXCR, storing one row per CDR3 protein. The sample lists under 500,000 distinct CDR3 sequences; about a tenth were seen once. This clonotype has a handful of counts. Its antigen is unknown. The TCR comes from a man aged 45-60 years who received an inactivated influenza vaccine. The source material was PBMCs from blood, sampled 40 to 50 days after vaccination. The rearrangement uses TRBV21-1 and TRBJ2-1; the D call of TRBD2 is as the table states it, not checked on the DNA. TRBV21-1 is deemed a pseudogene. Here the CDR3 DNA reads TGTGCCACTAAGCAAAGCGGGGGAGGGGCCACCGACAATGAGCAGTTCTTC. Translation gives CATKQSGGGATDNEQFF.